Included here is one TCR beta chain sequence, with context. Its antigen remains unidentified. Every patient experienced relapse after autologous stem cell transplantation, and brentuximab vedotin exposure varied. This sample was included in a study of PD-1 blockade in classical Hodgkin lymphoma. Regarding the study as a whole: When nivolumab was started under 1 year after ASCT, patients were excluded.

Assay used: immunoSEQ multiplex PCR; TCRdb lists only in-frame clones, some missing. The table records thousands of clones, roughly 71% of them present only once. Germline V gene lookup returns CDR1 SGHVS and CDR2 FNYEAQ. This CDR3 spans 17 amino acids. Between the trimmed V and J ends, which lost 2 bases and 6 bases, there was a span of 21 bases. Source: peripheral blood mononuclear cells (PBMCs), taken before the second cycle of nivolumab. The TCR was taken from a human donor with classical Hodgkin lymphoma. This chain connects TRBV7-6 to TRBJ2-3, with a weak D call TRBD2 (6 bases). Written as DNA, the CDR3 is TGTGCCAGCAGCTTACTGGCTCCGGGACTTGCAAGGGATACGCAGTATTTT. Translated: CASSLLAPGLARDTQYF. Full variable domain (rest looked up from reference TRBV7-6 and TRBJ2-3): GAGVSQSPRYKVTKRGQDVALRCDPISGHVSLYWYRQALGQGPEFLTYFNYEAQQDKSGLPNDRFSAERPEGSISTLTIQRTEQRDSAMYRCASSLLAPGLARDTQYFGPGTRLTVL.